This T cell receptor (beta chain) was captured by sequencing in a study of blood T cell repertoires in COVID-19. Whole-study context: The study drew acute and convalescent COVID-19 samples from the United States, Italy and Spain. From T cells, B-cell-depleted T cells, or PBMCs came the material, which was cDNA or gDNA.

Original methodology: It was from reference gene primer amplification that nucleated cell counts were estimated. Only in-frame clones appear in the TCRdb table, and some are missing; sequencing was by immunoSEQ multiplex PCR. Clone size and the V and J calls come from that table; the DNA yielded D and trimming. The table shows approximately 110,000 clones, with under 80% occurring only once. V gave up 2 bases and J gave up 1 base, with 12 bases separating them. Looked up from germline, CDR1 is SNHLY and CDR2 is FYNNEI. This CDR3 region has 17 residues. This clonotype was obtained from a woman in her seventies with acute or convalescent COVID-19. V is TRBV2 and J is TRBJ2-6, with D possibly being TRBD1 (6 bases). The sequencing input was peripheral blood. CDR3 amino acids: CASSEMAGVSGANVLTF. The CDR3 coding sequence is TGTGCCAGCAGTGAAATGGCAGGGGTTTCTGGGGCCAACGTCCTGACTTTC.